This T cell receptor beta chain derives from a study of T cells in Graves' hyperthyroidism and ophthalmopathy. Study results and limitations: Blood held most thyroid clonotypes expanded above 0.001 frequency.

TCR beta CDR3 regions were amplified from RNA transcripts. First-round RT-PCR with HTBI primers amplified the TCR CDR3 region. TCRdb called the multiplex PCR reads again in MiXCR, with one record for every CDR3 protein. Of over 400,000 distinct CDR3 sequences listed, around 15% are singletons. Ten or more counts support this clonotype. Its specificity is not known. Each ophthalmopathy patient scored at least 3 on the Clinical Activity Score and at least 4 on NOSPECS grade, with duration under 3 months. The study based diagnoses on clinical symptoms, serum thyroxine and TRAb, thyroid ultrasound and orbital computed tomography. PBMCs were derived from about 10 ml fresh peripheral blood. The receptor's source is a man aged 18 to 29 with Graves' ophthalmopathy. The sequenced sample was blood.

The CDR3 spells CASSSRLGRDQETQYF. For the CDR3, the DNA is TGTGCCAGCAGCTCGCGTCTTGGGAGGGATCAAGAGACCCAGTACTTC. The J gene is TRBJ2-5, the V gene TRBV13; 7 nucleotides agree with TRBD2. This CDR3 contains 16 residues. Germline V gene sequence: CDR1 PRHDT, CDR2 FYEKMQ (reference sequence). J was trimmed by 2 bases and V by 4 bases; bases with no gene match: 10.